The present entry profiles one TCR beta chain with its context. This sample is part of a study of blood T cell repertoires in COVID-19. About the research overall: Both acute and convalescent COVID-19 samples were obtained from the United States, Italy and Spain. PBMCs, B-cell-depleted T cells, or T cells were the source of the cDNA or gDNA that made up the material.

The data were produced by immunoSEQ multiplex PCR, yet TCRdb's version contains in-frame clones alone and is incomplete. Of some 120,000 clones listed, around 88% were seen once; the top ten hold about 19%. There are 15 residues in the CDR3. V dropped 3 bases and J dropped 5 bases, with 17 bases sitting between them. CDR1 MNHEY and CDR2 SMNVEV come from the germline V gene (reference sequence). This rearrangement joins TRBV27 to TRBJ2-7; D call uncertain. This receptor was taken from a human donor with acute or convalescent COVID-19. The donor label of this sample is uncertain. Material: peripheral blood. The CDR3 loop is CASSFSVSGVNEQYF. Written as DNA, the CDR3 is TGTGCCAGCAGTTTCTCTGTGTCCGGTGTCAACGAGCAGTACTTC.